This entry features one T cell receptor (beta chain) sequence. Its matching antigen is unknown. This sample was included in a study of graft-versus-host responses after intestinal transplantation. Study details: Recipients had multivisceral, liver-intestinal, or isolated intestinal transplants. Study-wide findings and caveats: Graft-donor T cell macrochimerism in patients accompanied high graft-versus-host to host-versus-graft clonal ratios in allografts.

Sequencing was performed with immunoSEQ multiplex PCR; in TCRdb, only in-frame clones are kept and a portion is missing. The sample yields approximately 92,000 clones, about 89% seen once. Trimming removed 3 bases from V and 3 bases from J; junction bases left unmatched: 0. Germline V lookup: CDR1 SGHDT, CDR2 YYEEEE. This CDR3 contains 13 residues. The sample here was unstimulated CD8+ T cells sorted from spleen or lymph node cells, taken before intestinal transplant. The clonotype originates from a human donor who received an intestinal transplant. The gene calls are TRBV5-6 and TRBJ2-7; 10 nucleotides align to TRBD1. CDR3 protein: CASSWTGGYEQYF. In nucleotides, the CDR3 is TGTGCCAGCAGCTGGACAGGGGGCTACGAGCAGTACTTC.